This TCR beta chain was obtained from a study of OX40 agonist ivuxolimab in advanced cancers. Study-level information: Prior therapy, whether anti-PD-1, anti-PD-L1 or anti-CTLA-4, was allowed, and under 50% had some.

The CDR3 sequence is 16 residues long. Germline CDR1 reads SGHRS; CDR2 reads YFSETQ. The V end lost 0 bases, the J end lost 0 bases, and 9 bases lay between the germline ends. Broader study findings: Within 6 weeks, CD4+ and CD8+ blood T cells expanded clonally at 0.1 to 3.0 mg/kg. Expanded clones belonging to CD8+ T cells outnumbered, on average, those of CD4+.

Using immunoSEQ multiplex PCR, the repertoire was profiled, and TCRdb retains in-frame clones only, with some absent. The top ten hold 1.5% to 2% of the sample, which has about 46,000 clones, 70% to 85% seen once. Of note for this clone: What it binds is not known.

This chain joins TRBV5-1 and TRBJ1-4; D gene uncertain. The TCR sequence derives from an adult with an advanced solid tumor such as melanoma, head and neck, liver or kidney cancer. Material: CD4+ or CD8+ T cells sorted from blood, obtained in a trial of the OX40 agonist ivuxolimab. The CDR3 here is CASSLGQPATNEKLFF. CDR3 nucleotides: TGCGCCAGCAGCTTGGGTCAGCCTGCAACTAATGAAAAACTGTTTTTT.